Below, one T cell receptor beta chain is given with its context. The target of this receptor is not known. No base qualities exist here, and no much larger clone lies one base off it. Library generation was performed with PCR. At the Johns Hopkins FTIC core, DNA from the cultured CD4+ T cells underwent TCR sequencing with the Oncomine TCR Beta short-read assay. Genomic DNA was extracted from the cultured CD4+ T cells with the QIAamp micro DNA kit. Oncomine TCR Beta libraries from cultured CD4+ T cells were pooled with unique dual indexes and sequenced on an Illumina iSeq 100. Regarding the original processing steps: Non-productive sequences were filtered out, and CDR3s that did not start with C, did not end with F or W, or were shorter than 7 amino acids were discarded. The MANAFEST web application was used to identify antigen-specific clonotypes by comparing peptide-stimulated wells against reference wells and other culture wells. For a clone to be called positive, the clone needed an FDR below 0.05, an odds ratio above 5, and a productive frequency above 0.1% in at least two of three replicate wells. Cross-reactive clonotypes were defined as significantly expanded in both SARS-CoV-2 spike wells and at least one common cold coronavirus spike condition. Using R version 3.6.1, CDR3 homology was evaluated through Levenshtein distances (stringdist) along with unrooted phylogenetic trees (ape). The public reads were reprocessed in TCRdb via fastp at Q25 and MiXCR, keeping in-frame beta chains. Records with the same CDR3 protein are collapsed into one entry carrying the most frequent genes and DNA. The authors' filters were not applied to this entry. The sample data list roughly 7,200 distinct CDR3 sequences, and roughly 57% of these were observed just once. Of the sample, 34% falls within the top ten clones.

The sample originates from a study of vaccination and CD4 T cells after COVID-19 (dated by TCRdb to 2022 to 2024). For the study in its entirety: SARS-CoV-2 positivity had been established in the convalescent patients by nasal swab PCR, and mild disease was recorded in several of these patients and severe disease in one. Six males and four females were included in the convalescent cohort, with two Hispanic individuals, seven Caucasians, two Asians and one multiracial person represented. Participants got two doses of the Pfizer-BioNTech BNT162b2 vaccine (n=8) or two doses of the Moderna mRNA-1273 vaccine (n=2). Post-COVID blood samples from convalescent patients were collected a median of approximately 100 days after diagnosis, with a range of roughly 30 to 170 days. Post-vaccine blood samples were obtained a median of around 74 days after the second vaccine dose, with a range of about 13 to 241 days. Overlapping spike peptide pools from SARS-CoV-2 and from the common cold coronaviruses HCoV-NL63, HCoV-OC43 and HCoV-229E were used as culture stimuli. In control cultures, a CEFX viral epitope pool was used as positive control, an HIV-1 Nef peptide pool was used as negative control, or no peptide was added. In about 11 COVID-19 convalescent patients and a handful of infection-naive healthy vaccine recipients, the spike-specific CD4+ TCR repertoire before mRNA vaccination was compared with the repertoire after mRNA vaccination.

Study-wide findings and limitations: Relatively few convalescent patients were included in the study, and early timepoints after natural infection were not analyzed. Although the median number of SARS-CoV-2-reactive clonotypes went up from more than 20 after infection to 30 to 45 after vaccination, the increase was not significant. Of the vaccine-specific clones in convalescent patients, 304 of 307, or nearly all, reacted only to SARS-CoV-2 spike and did not cross-react with common cold coronaviruses. In convalescent patients, a median approximately 90% of post-vaccine SARS-CoV-2-reactive clones were detected only after vaccination, suggesting vaccine-specific priming.

In the paper's terms, the treatment or condition label means: roughly ten-day PBMC culture with coronavirus spike peptide pools or control peptides (ViraFEST assay). To expand antigen-specific T cells with peptide pools and then pick out the expanded clonotypes through TCR sequencing, the study relied on the ViraFEST assay. The convalescent patients' positive SARS-CoV-2 PCR tests were from March to December 2020, which was before the Alpha, Beta and Delta variants emerged in the United States. Each well held under 2.5 million PBMCs cultured in IMDM containing around 5% human AB serum and approximately 9.6 IU/ml IL-2, with 10 ug/ml peptide pools added. Half of the culture medium was replaced with fresh IL-2-containing medium on days 3 and 7. After 10 days of culture, CD4+ T cells were isolated by negative selection with the EasySep CD4+ T cell isolation kit. PBMCs were separated from whole blood using Ficoll-Paque Plus gradient centrifugation and then either used fresh or cryopreserved at -140C. Triplicate wells were generally used for each culture condition.

Sequencing input: CD4+ T cells from blood, cultured in vitro. The source of this sequence is a human donor who had recovered from COVID-19.

The DNA is as follows: TGTGCCAGCAGCCTAGCGGGGCGTACTACGCAGTATTTT. Its protein reads: CASSLAGRTTQYF. Recombination linked TRBV5-4 to TRBJ2-3, with 9 bases matching TRBD2. Germline trimming amounts to 4 bases on V and 8 bases on J, with 5 as the count of junction bases outside the gene matches. The germline V gene (reference sequence) sets CDR1 to SGHNT and CDR2 to YYREEE. The CDR3 numbers 13 residues from cysteine through phenylalanine. Here the CDR3 DNA is all that survives: 39 bases in frame from base 1.